This T cell receptor (beta chain) was sequenced during a study of blood T cell repertoires in COVID-19. Study overall: COVID-19 samples, acute and convalescent, were from the United States, Italy and Spain. The analysed material was cDNA or gDNA that came from T cells, B-cell-depleted T cells, or PBMCs.

V gave up 3 bases and J gave up 4 bases; unmatched junction bases: 3. CDR1 and CDR2 (germline): SGDLS, YYNGEE. The CDR3 contains 14 residues. Per the original methods: Scientists estimated how many nucleated cells there were by amplifying reference gene primers. Sequenced by immunoSEQ multiplex PCR; TCRdb stores in-frame clones only, minus some. From that table come the V and J calls and clone size; the DNA was used to work out D and trimming. The sample shows 97,000 or so clones, approximately 85% of them seen only once. This receptor was obtained from a woman of 80 years or more with active or convalescent COVID-19. Sequencing was carried out using peripheral blood. The J gene is TRBJ2-3, the V gene TRBV9; 9 bases align to TRBD1. Here the CDR3 DNA reads TGTGCCAGCAGCGAGGACAGGGGAGCAGATACGCAGTATTTT. Amino acids: CASSEDRGADTQYF.